Following are 24 T cell receptor beta chains from one sample sequenced in a study of blood T cell repertoires in COVID-19. The assay was immunoSEQ multiplex PCR, and TCRdb's table has in-frame clones only and misses some. The sample lists under 130,000 clones, about 89% occurring once. Sequenced material: peripheral blood. All receptors come from a woman aged 60-75 years with acute or convalescent COVID-19.

The chain is built from TRBV19 and TRBJ2-3; a possible D gene is TRBD1 (6 bases). CDR3 length equals 15 residues. Per germline, CDR1 LNHDA and CDR2 SQIVND (reference sequence). Trimming took off 7 bases at V and 3 bases at J, with 17 bases between the two ends. The CDR3 loop reads CASTLGAHTTDTQYF. The CDR3 DNA reads TGTGCCAGTACCCTGGGGGCCCACACGACAGATACGCAGTATTTT.

For the CDR3, the DNA is TGCGCCAGCAGCCCTCTACAGGGGGCAAGCTCTGGAAACACCATATATTTT. This translates into CASSPLQGASSGNTIYF. The chain employs TRBV5-1 and TRBJ1-3, with 9 bases lining up with TRBD1. This CDR3 is built from 17 residues. Germline values: CDR1 SGHRS, CDR2 YFSETQ. The ends lost 4 bases at V and 0 bases at J; junction bases unmatched: 8.

J is TRBJ2-6 and V is TRBV11-2, with 8 bases that match TRBD1. Germline loops: CDR1 SGHAT, CDR2 FQNNGV. Trimming cost V 2 bases and J 0 bases; bases outside gene matches: 6. The CDR3 spans 18 residues. DNA for the CDR3: TGTGCCAGCAGCTTAAGGGACAGGATGTTCTCTGGGGCCAACGTCCTGACTTTC. As protein: CASSLRDRMFSGANVLTF.

The chain couples TRBV6-6 to TRBJ2-3, with TRBD1 identical over 10 bases. Germline-derived CDR1 and CDR2 are MNHNY and SVGAGI (reference sequence). The CDR3 loop spans 15 amino acids. Trimming at V came to 4 bases and at J to 4 bases, leaving 5 bases not matched to a gene. The CDR3 DNA is TGTGCCAGCAGTTGGACAGGGGGAGAAGCAGATACGCAGTATTTT. Its protein is CASSWTGGEADTQYF.

The CDR3 loop reads CASSRDDSYSGNTIYF. The CDR3 DNA reads as TGTGCCAGCAGCAGGGATGACAGCTACTCTGGAAACACCATATATTTT. The gene calls are TRBV5-5 and TRBJ1-3, with D tentatively TRBD1 (5 bases). The CDR3 consists of 16 residues. Germline-derived CDR1 and CDR2 are SGHKS and YYEKEE (reference sequence). Trimming removed 4 bases at V and 0 bases at J, with 14 bases between. Supplemented by reference TRBV5-5 and TRBJ1-3, the full variable domain reads DAGVTQSPTHLIKTRGQQVTLRCSPISGHKSVSWYQQVLGQGPQFIFQYYEKEERGRGNFPDRFSARQFPNYSSELNVNALLLGDSALYLCASSRDDSYSGNTIYFGEGSWLTVV.

CDR3 coding DNA: TGTGCCAGTAGTATAGCCGGACTGACTCGGGCTTTCTTT. Translated, it gives CASSIAGLTRAFF. V gene TRBV19 combines with J gene TRBJ1-1; no reliable D call. Germline lookup yields CDR1 LNHDA and CDR2 SQIVND (reference sequence). V lost 1 base and J lost 11, with 14 bases in between. The CDR3 extends over 13 amino acids.

The chain has TRBV11-2 and TRBJ1-2; D possibly corresponds to TRBD1 (5 bases). Germline CDR1 and CDR2: SGHAT and FQNNGV. The CDR3 has 13 residues. The V end was cut by 3 bases, the J end by 6 bases, with 11 bases between. This CDR3 is CASSFAGIDGYTF. CDR3 coding DNA: TGTGCCAGCAGCTTTGCAGGGATTGATGGCTACACCTTC. The complete variable domain, with remaining parts taken from reference TRBV11-2 and TRBJ1-2, reads EAGVAQSPRYKIIEKRQSVAFWCNPISGHATLYWYQQILGQGPKLLIQFQNNGVVDDSQLPKDRFSAERLKGVDSTLKIQPAKLEDSAVYLCASSFAGIDGYTFGSGTRLTVV.

This clone appeared a few times. This chain uses TRBV27 with TRBJ1-2, with TRBD1 identical over 7 bases. Per the germline V gene, CDR1 is MNHEY and CDR2 is SMNVEV (reference sequence). The V segment lost 4 bases and the J segment 5 bases; nucleotides outside the gene matches: 1. This CDR3 comprises 12 residues. In DNA form, the CDR3 reads TGTGCCAGCAGTTCCAGGGGGTATGGCTACACCTTC. It yields the protein CASSSRGYGYTF.

The chain joins TRBV7-2 to TRBJ1-5; D uncertain. Trimming removed 5 bases at V and 3 bases at J, with 8 bases between. This CDR3 region has 13 residues. From germline, CDR1 is SGHTA and CDR2 FQGNSA. The CDR3 here is CASSPDNNQPQHF. CDR3 sequence (DNA): TGTGCCAGCAGCCCCGACAACAATCAGCCCCAGCATTTT.

The chain joins TRBV25-1 to TRBJ1-1, with TRBD1 matching 9 bases. Germline-derived CDR1 and CDR2 are MGHDK and SYGVNS. The CDR3 extends over 14 amino acids. V trimming: 5 bases; J trimming: 6 bases; junction bases outside the gene matches: 7. The CDR3 sequence is CASSPDRGWAEAFF. CDR3 DNA: TGTGCCAGCAGTCCAGACAGGGGGTGGGCTGAAGCTTTCTTT.

This clone showed up just once. Other DNA sequences in the sample encode the same CDR3. The rearrangement uses TRBV6-6 and TRBJ2-5; tentative D call: TRBD2 (5 bases). The CDR3 length is 12 residues. Looked up from germline, CDR1 is MNHNY and CDR2 is SVGAGI (reference sequence). Trimming removed 2 bases from V and 4 bases from J, with 5 bases in between. CDR3 bases: TGTGCCAGCAGTTACGCGGGAGAGACCCAGTACTTC. Protein sequence: CASSYAGETQYF.

This clone came up once. This sequence joins TRBV27 and TRBJ1-4, with unresolved D. The CDR3 is made up of 15 amino acids. V was shortened by 0 bases and J by 6 bases, with 11 bases between the two germline ends. The germline CDR1 and CDR2 sequences are MNHEY and SMNVEV (reference sequence). The CDR3 region has the DNA TGTGCCAGCAGTTTATCGGGCAGGTGGGATGAAAAACTGTTTTTT. Protein sequence: CASSLSGRWDEKLFF.

This clone was found once. The germline gene is not matched at one end of the junction; a read error may be the cause. The chain combines TRBV23-1 with TRBJ1-2, with TRBD1 matching over 7 bases. TRBV23-1 is placed among ORFs of uncertain function. This CDR3 is built from 16 residues. CDR3 sequence (DNA): TGCGCCAGAAGTCGTCCGGGACAGCAGATAAACTATGGCTACACCTTC. Protein sequence: CARSRPGQQINYGYTF.

This rearrangement joins TRBV7-2 to TRBJ1-2; TRBD1 matches at 7 bases. Trimming cost V 4 bases and J 1 base; bases outside gene matches: 3. This CDR3 comprises 14 residues. The germline V gene encodes CDR1 SGHTA and CDR2 FQGNSA. CDR3 coding DNA: TGTGCCAGCAGCTCCCAGGGGGGTAACTATGGCTACACCTTC. This encodes CASSSQGGNYGYTF.

The chain is built from TRBV6-5 and TRBJ1-2, with D perhaps matching TRBD1 (6 bases). Trimming stripped 6 bases from V and 2 bases from J, with 10 bases between. CDR1 and CDR2 (germline): MNHEY, SVGAGI. CDR3 length equals 13 residues. The CDR3 coding sequence is TGTGCCAGCAGCATCCAGGGGAACTATGGCTACACCTTC. Amino acid sequence: CASSIQGNYGYTF.

This chain links TRBV19 with TRBJ1-6, with D tentatively TRBD1 (6 bases). V shed 4 bases and J shed 7 bases, with 17 bases lying between them. CDR1 is LNHDA and CDR2 is SQIVND in the germline V gene (reference sequence). The CDR3 covers 16 residues. The CDR3 protein is CASSNGGRGGNSPLHF. CDR3 nucleotide sequence: TGTGCCAGTAGTAATGGTGGCAGGGGCGGCAATTCACCCCTCCACTTT. The full variable domain, rest sourced from reference TRBV19 and TRBJ1-6, is DGGITQSPKYLFRKEGQNVTLSCEQNLNHDAMYWYRQDPGQGLRLIYYSQIVNDFQKGDIAEGYSVSREKKESFPLTVTSAQKNPTAFYLCASSNGGRGGNSPLHFGNGTRLTVT.

This chain uses TRBV5-5 with TRBJ2-1, with D unresolved. V was trimmed by 0 bases and J by 9 bases, leaving 7 bases between them. The germline CDR1 and CDR2 sequences are SGHKS and YYEKEE (reference sequence). This CDR3 contains 12 residues. The CDR3 sequence: CASSLDEPEQFF. In DNA, the CDR3 is TGTGCCAGCAGCTTGGACGAGCCTGAGCAGTTCTTC.

V usage is TRBV6-5 and J usage is TRBJ1-2; 11 bases align to TRBD1. Germline CDR1 MNHEY, CDR2 SVGAGI. After removal of 2 bases from V and 7 bases from J, the junction contained 3 bases not matched to a gene. The CDR3 is made up of 14 amino acids. CDR3 sequence: CASSYAGQGVGYTF. For the CDR3, the DNA is TGTGCCAGCAGTTACGCGGGACAGGGGGTTGGCTACACCTTC.

V usage is TRBV19 and J usage is TRBJ2-1; 9 bases align to TRBD1. Losses at the gene ends were 1 base for V and 8 bases for J; bases not matched to a gene: 6. CDR1 is LNHDA and CDR2 is SQIVND in the germline V gene (reference sequence). The CDR3 runs to 15 residues. CDR3 sequence (DNA): TGTGCCAGTAGTATAGTCGGGACAGGGCTGGATGAGCAGTTCTTC. Its protein product is CASSIVGTGLDEQFF.

This rearrangement joins TRBV19 to TRBJ1-3; D gene uncertain. Germline V lookup: CDR1 LNHDA, CDR2 SQIVND (reference sequence). V was cut by 5 bases and J by 0 bases, with 5 bases left in between. This CDR3 has 13 residues. CDR3 sequence (DNA): TGTGCCAGTAGTCCCTTCTCTGGAAACACCATATATTTT. This translates into CASSPFSGNTIYF.

The chain combines TRBV5-1 with TRBJ2-7; 7 positions agree with TRBD1. This CDR3 is built from 14 residues. CDR1 SGHRS and CDR2 YFSETQ come from the germline V gene. V lost 2 bases, J lost 6 bases, and 8 bases stayed unmatched. For the CDR3, the DNA is TGCGCCAGCAGCTTCGGACAGGAGCTCAGCGAGCAGTACTTC. Translation gives CASSFGQELSEQYF.

This clone was counted once. This chain connects TRBV3-1 (or the pseudogene TRBV3-2) to TRBJ1-3, with D hard to call. Germline CDR1 LGHDT, CDR2 YNNKEL (reference sequence). CDR3 size: 14 residues. V gave up 4 bases and J gave up 3 bases, with 10 bases separating them. CDR3 in DNA: TGTGCCAGCAGCCCTACCGGCGGTGGAAACACCATATATTTT. It encodes CASSPTGGGNTIYF.

The chain joins TRBV10-2 to TRBJ2-1, with 9 bases identical to TRBD2. Germline-derived CDR1 and CDR2 are WSHSY and SAAADI. The length of the CDR3 is 16 residues. J lost 0 bases, V lost 7 bases, and 7 bases had no gene match. CDR3 sequence reads: CASKGLATSSYNEQFF. The CDR3 nucleotides are TGCGCCAGCAAAGGACTAGCGACGAGCTCCTACAATGAGCAGTTCTTC.

This chain uses TRBV30 with TRBJ1-3; D unclear. This CDR3 region has 14 residues. V shed 1 base and J shed 0 bases, with 7 bases lying between them. Per germline, CDR1 GTSNPN and CDR2 SVGIG (reference sequence). The CDR3 loop is CAWSGRASGNTIYF. The CDR3 region has the DNA TGTGCCTGGAGTGGCCGAGCCTCTGGAAACACCATATATTTT.